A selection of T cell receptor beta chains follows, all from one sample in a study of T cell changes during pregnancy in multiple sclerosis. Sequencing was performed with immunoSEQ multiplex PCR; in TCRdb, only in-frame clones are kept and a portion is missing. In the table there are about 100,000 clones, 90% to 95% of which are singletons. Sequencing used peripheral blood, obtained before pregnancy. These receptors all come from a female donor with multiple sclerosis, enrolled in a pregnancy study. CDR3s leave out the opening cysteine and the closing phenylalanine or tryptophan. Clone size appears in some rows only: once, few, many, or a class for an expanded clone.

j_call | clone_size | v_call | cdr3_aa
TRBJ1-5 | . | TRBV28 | ASSLSGLGNQPQH
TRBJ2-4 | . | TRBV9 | ASSVDGTGNIIQY
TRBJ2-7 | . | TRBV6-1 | ASSPAGSYEQY
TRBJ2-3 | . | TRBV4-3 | ASSQENPLAGPGPSTDTQY
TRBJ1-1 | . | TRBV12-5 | ASGPDRDGVNTEAF
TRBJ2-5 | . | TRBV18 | ASSRSGAQETQY
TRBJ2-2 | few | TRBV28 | ASTGTGELF
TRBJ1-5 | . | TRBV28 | ASSWDSGYQPQH
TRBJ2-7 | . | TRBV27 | ASKFRGAGGNEQY
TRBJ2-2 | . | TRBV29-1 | SVEEDRGVWTGELF
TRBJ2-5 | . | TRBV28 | ASRRTGVGETQY
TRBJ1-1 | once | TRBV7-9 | ASTDRTVNTEAF
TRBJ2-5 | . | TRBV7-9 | ASSLAQRGLGETQY
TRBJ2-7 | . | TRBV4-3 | ASSQERRLAANSYEQY
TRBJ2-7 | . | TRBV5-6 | ASSLVGVMAYEQY
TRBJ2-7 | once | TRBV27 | ASSLTGTSGYEQY
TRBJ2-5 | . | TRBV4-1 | ASSQGTGGAETQY
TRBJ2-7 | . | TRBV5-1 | ASSLTFDRARGYEQY
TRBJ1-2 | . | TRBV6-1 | ASSAGQGYGYT
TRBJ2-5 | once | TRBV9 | ASSVAGGETQY
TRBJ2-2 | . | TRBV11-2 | ASSSMGTGGYTGELF
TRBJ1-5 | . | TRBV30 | AWSRGQGTLSNQPQH
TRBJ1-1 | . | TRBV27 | ASSLRGIAEAF
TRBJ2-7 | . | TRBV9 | ASDSGQGVGEQY
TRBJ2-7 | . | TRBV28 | ASRSGGLAGSYEQY
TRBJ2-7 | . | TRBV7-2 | ASSPIAGGPAYEQY
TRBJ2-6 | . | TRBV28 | ASSPTRGGTGANVLT
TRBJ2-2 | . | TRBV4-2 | ASSQVLNGELF
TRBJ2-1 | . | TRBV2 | ASRLTRSNEQF
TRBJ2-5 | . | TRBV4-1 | ASSQALSGGETQY